This T cell receptor (beta chain) was obtained from a study of patients and donors after allogeneic stem cell transplantation. TCRdb reanalysed the RT-PCR reads using MiXCR and keeps one entry per CDR3 protein. The table lists about 410,000 distinct CDR3 sequences, roughly 17% of them singletons, with 6.5% to 7.5% in the top ten. The CDR3 has 15 amino acids. V lost 0 bases, J lost 5 bases, and 11 bases lay in between. CDR1 is SGHRS, CDR2 YFSETQ, per germline. This clonotype appeared a few times. Material for sequencing was blood, either unsorted or a sorted T cell fraction (not recorded which). The rearrangement joins TRBV5-1 to TRBJ2-2; TRBD1 might be the D (6 bases). The clonotype comes from a human donor who was either an allogeneic HSCT recipient or a stem cell or donor lymphocyte infusion donor (not recorded which). It is not recorded whose cells these are; they may come from a transplant donor. In DNA, the CDR3 is TGCGCCAGCAGCTTGGCCCGACAGGTGACCGGGGAGCTGTTTTTT. Translation gives CASSLARQVTGELFF.